These 25 T cell receptor beta chains originate from one sample sequenced in a study of blood T cell repertoires in COVID-19. Here immunoSEQ multiplex PCR was the method, and the copy in TCRdb shows in-frame clones only, minus some. Of a few hundred thousand clones in the sample, 70% to 90% were seen once. The sample taken for sequencing was PBMCs or T cells enriched from blood (not recorded which). The receptors derive from a woman aged 30 to 39 who had recovered from COVID-19.

This clone was seen once. V gene TRBV7-2 combines with J gene TRBJ1-4; D unclear. Germline V gives CDR1 SGHTA, CDR2 FQGNSA. V lost 5 bases to trimming and J lost 10 bases, with 23 bases between them. The CDR3 has 16 amino acids. DNA of the CDR3: TGTGCCAGCAGCCCCCCCCGGTCCGGAGGGCTGGCAAAACTGTTTTTT. Amino acid sequence: CASSPPRSGGLAKLFF. Full variable domain (missing parts from reference TRBV7-2 and TRBJ1-4): GAGVSQSPSNKVTEKGKDVELRCDPISGHTALYWYRQSLGQGLEFLIYFQGNSAPDKSGLPSDRFSAERTGGSVSTLTIQRTQQEDSAVYLCASSPPRSGGLAKLFFGSGTQLSVL.

The rearrangement joins TRBV5-6 to TRBJ1-2, with a weak D call TRBD1 (5 bases). V shed 4 bases and J shed 0 bases, with 10 bases lying between them. Germline loops: CDR1 SGHDT, CDR2 YYEEEE. The length of the CDR3 is 14 residues. The CDR3 region is CASSGGGANYGYTF. CDR3 nucleotide sequence: TGTGCCAGCAGCGGAGGAGGGGCTAACTATGGCTACACCTTC.

This clone is a singleton in its sample. The chain joins TRBV30 to TRBJ1-2, with 7 bases lining up with TRBD1. This CDR3 has 12 amino acids. V was pared by 4 bases and J by 4 bases, with 3 bases of the junction left unmatched. CDR1 and CDR2 from the germline V gene are GTSNPN and SVGIG (reference sequence). CDR3 DNA: TGTGCCTGGATGGACAGGCTCTATGGCTACACCTTC. Translating gives CAWMDRLYGYTF.

The chain has TRBV6-5 and TRBJ1-2, with D possibly matching TRBD1 (6 bases). The CDR3 runs to 14 residues. CDR1 is MNHEY and CDR2 is SVGAGI in the germline V gene. V lost 7 bases and J lost 5, with 17 bases in between. The CDR3 reads CASTMVQGWYGYTF. Written as DNA, the CDR3 is TGTGCCAGCACCATGGTACAGGGATGGTATGGCTACACCTTC.

The chain is built from TRBV9 and TRBJ1-6; D not certain. The CDR3 spans 15 residues. The germline V gene has CDR1 SGDLS and CDR2 YYNGEE. Trimming removed 5 bases from V and 0 bases from J, with 9 bases in between. CDR3 region: CASSGGLSYNSPLHF. The CDR3 region has the DNA TGTGCCAGCAGTGGAGGACTCTCCTATAATTCACCCCTCCACTTT.

The V and J genes are TRBV4-1 and TRBJ1-5; 7 positions agree with TRBD1. The V segment lost 4 bases and the J segment 4 bases; nucleotides outside the gene matches: 13. From germline, CDR1 is MGHRA and CDR2 YSYEKL. The CDR3 runs to 17 residues. The CDR3 DNA sequence: TGCGCCAGCAGCCCTCACTTCCGGGACAGTGTTAATCAGCCCCAGCATTTT. Its translation is CASSPHFRDSVNQPQHF.

The DNA of the CDR3 is TGTGCCAGCAGTTACAGAATAGCGGGGGGAGCAGATACGCAGTATTTT. Translation gives CASSYRIAGGADTQYF. This rearrangement joins TRBV6-5 to TRBJ2-3; 10 bases match TRBD2. Trimming at V came to 2 bases and at J to 4 bases, leaving 6 bases not matched to a gene. Per the germline V gene, CDR1 is MNHEY and CDR2 is SVGAGI. The CDR3 has 16 residues.

The chain carries TRBV7-6 and TRBJ1-2, with 11 positions matching TRBD1. From germline, CDR1 is SGHVS and CDR2 FNYEAQ. Trimming cost V 5 bases and J 5 bases; bases outside gene matches: 10. The CDR3 is made up of 16 amino acids. DNA of the CDR3: TGTGCCAGCAGCCGGGCCGGGACAGGGGGATTTTATGGCTACACCTTC. This sequence encodes CASSRAGTGGFYGYTF.

This sequence joins TRBV7-9 and TRBJ1-6, with 9 bases identical to TRBD1. The CDR3 has 17 residues. Germline V CDR1 and CDR2: SEHNR, FQNEAQ (reference sequence). V dropped 5 bases and J dropped 5; count of bases not matched to a gene: 10. CDR3 residues: CASSRDRQGGNNSPLHF. CDR3 bases: TGTGCCAGCAGCCGAGATAGACAGGGGGGGAATAATTCACCCCTCCACTTT.

The CDR3 coding sequence is TGTGCCATCAGTGAAAACCCCGGGACAGGGATTGAAAAACTGTTTTTT. Translation: CAISENPGTGIEKLFF. V and J are TRBV10-3 and TRBJ1-4; 9 positions agree with TRBD1. There are 16 residues in the CDR3. V shed 3 bases and J 7 bases; nucleotides not matched to a gene: 9. CDR1 ENHRY and CDR2 SYGVKD come from the germline V gene.

The chain recombines TRBV4-1 with TRBJ1-2; D is ambiguous. The germline V gene encodes CDR1 MGHRA and CDR2 YSYEKL. Trimming removed 4 bases at V and 7 bases at J, with 19 bases between. The CDR3 is 15 residues long. DNA of the CDR3: TGCGCCAGCAGCCCAGCCTGGCAGAGGTATACTGGCTACACCTTC. Translation gives CASSPAWQRYTGYTF.

The chain uses TRBV2 and TRBJ1-1, with a weak D call TRBD1 (5 bases). CDR3 size: 14 residues. V was shortened by 3 bases and J by 4 bases, with 12 bases between the two germline ends. CDR1 and CDR2 (germline): SNHLY, FYNNEI. In nucleotides, the CDR3 is TGTGCCAGCAGTGATAGGGGCGGGGGCACTGAAGCTTTCTTT. The encoded protein is CASSDRGGGTEAFF.

The CDR3 region is CATGTGGAYNYGYTF. The CDR3 bases are TGTGCCACCGGAACAGGGGGCGCTTACAACTATGGCTACACCTTC. The chain employs TRBV6-5 and TRBJ1-2; TRBD1 aligns across 9 bases. The V gene end was trimmed by 10 bases and the J gene end by 2 bases; junction bases not matched to a gene: 11. Germline V gene data show CDR1 as MNHEY and CDR2 as SVGAGI. This CDR3 has 15 amino acids.

This chain uses TRBV25-1 with TRBJ1-2; 7 bases align to TRBD1. This CDR3 contains 15 residues. The J segment lost 5 bases and the V segment lost 3 bases, leaving 9 bases of the junction unmatched. Germline lookup yields CDR1 MGHDK and CDR2 SYGVNS. The CDR3 protein is CASSESHRGDYGYTF. CDR3 nucleotide sequence: TGTGCCAGCAGTGAGTCTCACAGGGGAGATTATGGCTACACCTTC.

This chain uses TRBV6-2 or TRBV6-3 with TRBJ2-2; 7 nucleotides line up with TRBD1. This CDR3 is built from 14 residues. The ends lost 5 bases at V and 5 bases at J; junction bases unmatched: 5. The V gene's germline CDR1 is MNHEY and CDR2 SVGEGT. This CDR3 is CASSRTGPTGELFF. The CDR3 bases are TGTGCCAGCAGTAGGACAGGTCCGACCGGGGAGCTGTTTTTT.

As DNA, the CDR3 is TGTGCCAGTAGTCCTCCGGGACAGTCTCGGCCCCAGCATTTT. Translating it yields CASSPPGQSRPQHF. The V gene is TRBV19, the J gene TRBJ1-5, with 7 bases aligning to TRBD1. The CDR3 is 14 residues long. The V gene end was trimmed by 5 bases and the J gene end by 9 bases; junction bases not matched to a gene: 10. Germline CDR1 is LNHDA and CDR2 is SQIVND (reference sequence).

The chain links TRBV29-1 to TRBJ1-1, with D maybe TRBD1 (5 bases). V dropped 4 bases and J dropped 2 bases, with 11 bases sitting between them. CDR3 size: 13 residues. Germline V gives CDR1 SQVTM, CDR2 ANQGSEA. Written as DNA, the CDR3 is TGCAGCGTTGGGGCGGACACCAACACTGAAGCTTTCTTT. Residues: CSVGADTNTEAFF.

This clone was detected only a few times. V and J are TRBV9 and TRBJ1-2, with D possibly matching TRBD1 (5 bases). Germline CDR1 is SGDLS and CDR2 is YYNGEE. V was clipped by 0 bases and J by 0 bases, with 12 bases between them. This CDR3 is built from 16 residues. CDR3 sequence: CASSVDPGTTNYGYTF. The CDR3 nucleotides are TGTGCCAGCAGCGTAGACCCAGGGACTACTAACTATGGCTACACCTTC.

The gene calls are TRBV5-4 and TRBJ1-2; 7 bases map to TRBD1. V was clipped by 4 bases and J by 8 bases; unmatched bases: 14. There are 15 residues in the CDR3. Germline values: CDR1 SGHNT, CDR2 YYREEE (reference sequence). CDR3: CASSQQQGTFFGYTF. CDR3 coding DNA: TGTGCCAGCAGCCAACAACAGGGGACTTTCTTCGGCTACACCTTC.

This clone appeared many times. The CDR3 region has the DNA TGTGCCAGCAGTGACCGATCAGGGGCCGGGAATGGCTACACCTTC. Residues: CASSDRSGAGNGYTF. The chain uses TRBV6-4 and TRBJ1-2, with TRBD1 as a possible D gene (6 bases). The V end lost 2 bases, the J end lost 6 bases, and 16 bases lay between the germline ends. The CDR3 contains 15 residues. The germline V gene has CDR1 MRHNA and CDR2 SNTAGT.

The chain carries TRBV9 and TRBJ1-2; D is perhaps TRBD1 (6 bases). Germline-derived CDR1 and CDR2 are SGDLS and YYNGEE. Trimming removed 4 bases at V and 8 bases at J, with 12 bases between. CDR3 length: 12 amino acids. The CDR3 DNA reads as TGTGCCAGCAGCTCCGGACAGTTGGGCTACACCTTC. Protein: CASSSGQLGYTF.

This chain uses TRBV10-3 with TRBJ1-1, with 9 nucleotides matching TRBD1. Germline trimming cut 8 bases from V and 4 bases from J; bases unmatched to any gene: 8. The CDR3 runs to 14 residues. The germline V gene has CDR1 ENHRY and CDR2 SYGVKD. CDR3 sequence (DNA): TGTGCCATCGACAGGACAGGGGAGCGCACTGAAGCTTTCTTT. Translation: CAIDRTGERTEAFF.

V usage is TRBV5-4 and J usage is TRBJ1-2; no reliable D call. The CDR3 runs to 16 residues. The germline V gene encodes CDR1 SGHNT and CDR2 YYREEE (reference sequence). Trimming cost V 4 bases and J 2 bases, with 18 bases left between them. The CDR3 bases are TGTGCCAGCAGCCCGACTGGGGAGGTACAAAACTATGGCTACACCTTC. Protein sequence: CASSPTGEVQNYGYTF.

This clone was picked up one time. The V call is TRBV19, the J call TRBJ2-7, with D possibly being TRBD2 (6 bases). V was cut by 3 bases and J by 7 bases, with 10 bases left in between. CDR3 length: 12 amino acids. Germline-derived CDR1 and CDR2 are LNHDA and SQIVND (reference sequence). In DNA, the CDR3 is TGTGCCAGTAGTATCGAGGGGAGGGAGCAGTACTTC. This gives the protein CASSIEGREQYF.

The gene calls are TRBV10-3 and TRBJ1-3; TRBD1 is a possible D gene (6 bases). V was cut by 5 bases and J by 0 bases, with 11 bases left in between. Per germline, CDR1 ENHRY and CDR2 SYGVKD. CDR3 length: 15 residues. This chain's CDR3 is CAISNPTGSGNTIYF. The CDR3 DNA follows: TGTGCCATCAGTAACCCGACAGGCTCTGGAAACACCATATATTTT.